This T cell receptor beta chain was retrieved from a study of regulatory T cells in long-lasting Graves disease. This clonotype was observed at least ten times. Germline V gene lookup returns CDR1 MDHEN and CDR2 SYDVKM. CDR3 length equals 16 residues. V dropped 5 bases and J dropped 1; count of bases not matched to a gene: 6. Time point reported: newly diagnosed GD, antithyroid drugs for less than 3 months. Extracted RNA from PBMCs served as the source of the TCR library. Graves' disease diagnosis relied on American Thyroid Association guidelines. Assembly of TCR beta libraries relied on iRepertoire HTBI primers together with Arm-PCR of CDR3 regions. TCRdb re-called the multiplex PCR reads with MiXCR, one entry per CDR3 protein. This repertoire shows about 330,000 distinct CDR3 sequences, roughly 16% found once; its top ten account for around 20%. The sample was also linked to a second study, of T cells in Graves' hyperthyroidism and ophthalmopathy.

This receptor was obtained from a woman aged 18-29 years with Graves disease. This specimen consisted of peripheral blood mononuclear cells (PBMCs), obtained at new diagnosis, from a patient treated with antithyroid drugs. This sequence joins TRBV28 and TRBJ2-7; 12 bases map to TRBD1. The CDR3 is CASSNRDRGPSYEQYF. In DNA, the CDR3 is TGTGCCAGCAGTAATCGGGACAGGGGGCCTTCCTACGAGCAGTACTTC.